The T cell receptor beta chain under discussion was sequenced for a study of T cells in Graves' hyperthyroidism and ophthalmopathy. Study-level results: Most expanded thyroid clonotypes above 0.001 also appeared in blood.

Many counts were recorded for this clonotype. Its antigen is unidentified. Researchers amplified the TCR beta CDR3 regions from RNA transcripts. First-round RT-PCR targeting the TCR CDR3 was performed with the HTBI primer set. TCRdb reanalysed the multiplex PCR reads using MiXCR and keeps one entry per CDR3 protein. This table has hundreds of thousands of distinct CDR3 sequences, roughly 15% appearing once. The germline CDR1 and CDR2 sequences are SGHTA and FQGTGA. The CDR3 contains 16 residues. J lost 8 bases, V lost 0 bases, and 6 bases had no gene match. Ophthalmopathy patients had moderate-to-severe active disease, CAS ≥3, NOSPECS ≥4, and disease duration under 3 months.

The genes are TRBV7-3 and TRBJ2-1; 11 nucleotides agree with TRBD2. This TCR derives from a woman aged 50 to 60 with Graves' ophthalmopathy. The specimen sequenced was blood. CDR3 loop: CASSLTGILAGDEQFF. The CDR3 DNA reads TGTGCCAGCAGCTTAACAGGAATACTAGCGGGAGATGAGCAGTTCTTC. The full variable domain, with the rest looked up from reference TRBV7-3 and TRBJ2-1, is GAGVSQTPSNKVTEKGKYVELRCDPISGHTALYWYRQSLGQGPEFLIYFQGTGAADDSGLPNDRFFAVRPEGSVSTLKIQRTERGDSAVYLCASSLTGILAGDEQFFGPGTRLTVL.